This T cell receptor beta chain originates from a study of T cells in Graves' hyperthyroidism and ophthalmopathy. Researchers amplified the TCR beta CDR3 regions from RNA transcripts. The TCR CDR3 first-round RT-PCR relied on the HTBI primer set. TCRdb analysed the multiplex PCR reads with MiXCR anew, one entry per CDR3 protein. Seen here are under 350,000 distinct CDR3 sequences, around a sixth observed once, and the top ten hold 45% to 55%. CDR1 and CDR2 from the germline V gene are LGHNA and YNFKEQ. This CDR3 contains 15 residues. V lost 1 base, J lost 5 bases, and 3 bases stayed unmatched. Each 10 ml fresh peripheral blood draw supplied the PBMCs.

The sequence was collected from a woman in her 50s with Graves' hyperthyroidism. The chain combines TRBV4-2 with TRBJ2-1; 9 nucleotides align to TRBD2. The sequenced sample was blood. CDR3 residues: CASSQASGENNEQFF. Here the CDR3 DNA reads TGTGCCAGCAGCCAAGCTAGCGGGGAGAACAATGAGCAGTTCTTC.